The 13 T cell receptor beta chains below were found in one sample sequenced in a study of T-cell reconstitution after alpha-beta-depleted transplantation in children. Preparation of the TCRbeta library used unique molecular identifiers. One entry per CDR3 protein, called by TCRdb with MiXCR from the PCR reads. The sample holds some 400,000 distinct CDR3 sequences, about 20% seen once. The material sequenced was PBMCs from the stem cell graft donor, taken from the stem cell graft. The receptor set was obtained from a human donor who donated a stem cell graft to a child with acute myeloid leukemia.

The sample holds a few counts of this clonotype. Here the CDR3 DNA reads TGTGCCACCAGTGAAGGGTCCGGGGCCAACGTCCTGACTTTC. The encoded protein is CATSEGSGANVLTF. V is TRBV24-1 and J is TRBJ2-6; no firm D call. Germline CDR1 is KGHDR and CDR2 is SFDVKD. Trimming pared 4 bases from V and 4 bases from J, leaving 7 bases between. This CDR3 is 14 amino acids long.

There are many counts of this clonotype. V and J are TRBV10-3 and TRBJ2-1, with D maybe TRBD2 (5 bases). Trimming pared 4 bases from V and 4 bases from J, leaving 14 bases between. This CDR3 region has 15 residues. In germline, CDR1 is ENHRY, CDR2 SYGVKD. The DNA for the CDR3 is TGTGCCATCAGTGCCCGGGGTAGCGAGTACAATGAGCAGTTCTTC. This gives the protein CAISARGSEYNEQFF.

The chain recombines TRBV15 with TRBJ2-5; D is possibly TRBD2 (6 bases). Trimming took 3 bases from V and 2 from J, leaving 7 bases between them. The CDR3 extends over 13 amino acids. CDR1 is LNHNV and CDR2 is YYDKDF in the germline V gene (reference sequence). CDR3 residues: CATSRDYQETQYF. CDR3 coding DNA: TGTGCCACCAGCAGGGACTATCAAGAGACCCAGTACTTC.

The genes are TRBV20-1 and TRBJ1-1, with a possible D match to TRBD1 (6 bases). V dropped 5 bases and J dropped 1 base, with 14 bases sitting between them. CDR3 length equals 14 residues. CDR1 DFQATT and CDR2 SNEGSKA come from the germline V gene (reference sequence). Here the CDR3 reads CSAPTGLANTEAFF. CDR3 in DNA: TGCAGTGCTCCCACAGGGTTGGCGAACACTGAAGCTTTCTTT.

The V and J genes are TRBV28 and TRBJ1-1; D not certain. Looked up from germline, CDR1 is MDHEN and CDR2 is SYDVKM. There are 14 residues in the CDR3. V was trimmed by 1 base and J by 1 base, leaving 7 bases between them. Here the CDR3 DNA reads TGTGCCAGCAGTTTATACCCGTCGAACACTGAAGCTTTCTTT. It yields the protein CASSLYPSNTEAFF. Looking up the rest from reference TRBV28 and TRBJ1-1 gives the full variable domain: DVKVTQSSRYLVKRTGEKVFLECVQDMDHENMFWYRQDPGLGLRLIYFSYDVKMKEKGDIPEGYSVSREKKERFSLILESASTNQTSMYLCASSLYPSNTEAFFGQGTRLTVV.

There are many counts of this clonotype. The J gene is TRBJ2-7, the V gene TRBV2, with D hard to call. Germline CDR1 and CDR2: SNHLY and FYNNEI. Trimming pared 3 bases from V and 11 bases from J, leaving 11 bases between. The CDR3 loop spans 11 amino acids. CDR3 region: CASSERSQEYF. CDR3 nucleotide sequence: TGTGCCAGCAGTGAGAGGTCCCAGGAGTACTTC.

This clonotype was recorded a few times. V and J are TRBV27 and TRBJ2-7, with D possibly matching TRBD2 (6 bases). Germline values: CDR1 MNHEY, CDR2 SMNVEV (reference sequence). Between the trimmed V and J ends, which lost 2 bases and 3 bases, there was a span of 11 bases. This CDR3 comprises 14 residues. CDR3 protein: CASSLRGLYYEQYF. The CDR3 coding sequence is TGTGCCAGCAGTTTAAGGGGACTCTACTACGAGCAGTACTTC.

This clonotype has at least ten counts. The chain links TRBV29-1 to TRBJ2-5, with 11 nucleotides matching TRBD1. J lost 2 bases, V lost 5 bases, and 7 bases had no gene match. Germline CDR1 SQVTM, CDR2 ANQGSEA. The CDR3 has 15 residues. DNA of the CDR3: TGCAGCGTTAAACCGGGACAGGGGGGACAAGAGACCCAGTACTTC. This encodes CSVKPGQGGQETQYF.

This clonotype occurred a few times. This chain links TRBV24-1 with TRBJ2-1, with TRBD2 identical over 13 bases. CDR1 and CDR2 from the germline V gene are KGHDR and SFDVKD. J was trimmed by 9 bases and V by 8 bases; bases with no gene match: 3. The CDR3 runs to 13 residues. The CDR3 protein is CATTGLAGAEQFF. CDR3 nucleotides: TGTGCCACCACAGGACTAGCGGGAGCTGAGCAGTTCTTC.

The J gene is TRBJ2-7, the V gene TRBV12-3 or TRBV12-4, with D maybe TRBD1 (5 bases). CDR3 length equals 13 residues. V was cut by 3 bases and J by 6 bases, with 12 bases left in between. CDR3 bases: TGTGCCAGCAGTTTTCAGGGTTCGTCCGAGCAGTACTTC. Its translation: CASSFQGSSEQYF.

The table lists this clonotype with a few counts. This sequence joins TRBV27 and TRBJ2-7, with D perhaps given as TRBD1 or TRBD2 (5 bases each). Germline V gene lookup returns CDR1 MNHEY and CDR2 SMNVEV (reference sequence). Trimming took off 1 base at V and 5 bases at J, with 18 bases between the two ends. CDR3 size: 16 residues. CDR3 coding DNA: TGTGCCAGCAGTTTATTATCCCCCGGGGCCATAAACGAGCAGTACTTC. As protein: CASSLLSPGAINEQYF.

CDR3 DNA: TGTGCCAGCAGCCCGGGGCGGGTGCCCCAAATTTCACCCCTCCACTTT. Translation gives CASSPGRVPQISPLHF. This rearrangement joins TRBV7-3 to TRBJ1-6; a possible D gene is TRBD1 (5 bases). Germline lookup yields CDR1 SGHTA and CDR2 FQGTGA. Trimming took off 5 bases at V and 9 bases at J, with 20 bases between the two ends. The CDR3 has 16 amino acids.

The chain uses TRBV7-9 and TRBJ1-1; D perhaps matches TRBD1 (5 bases). The V end was cut by 1 base, the J end by 5 bases, with 14 bases between. Per the germline V gene, CDR1 is SEHNR and CDR2 is FQNEAQ (reference sequence). There are 15 residues in the CDR3. CDR3: CASSLGGGGRTEAFF. The CDR3 DNA follows: TGTGCCAGCAGCTTAGGGGGGGGAGGTAGAACTGAAGCTTTCTTT.